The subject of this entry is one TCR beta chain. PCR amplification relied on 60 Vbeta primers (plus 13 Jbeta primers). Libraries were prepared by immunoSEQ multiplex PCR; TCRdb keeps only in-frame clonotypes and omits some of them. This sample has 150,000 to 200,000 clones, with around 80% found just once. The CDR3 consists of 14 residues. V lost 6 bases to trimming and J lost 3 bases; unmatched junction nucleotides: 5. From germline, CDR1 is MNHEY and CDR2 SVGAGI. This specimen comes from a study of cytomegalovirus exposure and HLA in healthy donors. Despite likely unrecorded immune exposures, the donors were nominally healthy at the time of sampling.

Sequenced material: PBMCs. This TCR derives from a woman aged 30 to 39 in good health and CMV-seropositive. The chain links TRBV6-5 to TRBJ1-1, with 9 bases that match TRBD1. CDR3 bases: TGTGCCAGCAGACAGGGGGCAAAGGACACTGAAGCTTTCTTT. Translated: CASRQGAKDTEAFF.